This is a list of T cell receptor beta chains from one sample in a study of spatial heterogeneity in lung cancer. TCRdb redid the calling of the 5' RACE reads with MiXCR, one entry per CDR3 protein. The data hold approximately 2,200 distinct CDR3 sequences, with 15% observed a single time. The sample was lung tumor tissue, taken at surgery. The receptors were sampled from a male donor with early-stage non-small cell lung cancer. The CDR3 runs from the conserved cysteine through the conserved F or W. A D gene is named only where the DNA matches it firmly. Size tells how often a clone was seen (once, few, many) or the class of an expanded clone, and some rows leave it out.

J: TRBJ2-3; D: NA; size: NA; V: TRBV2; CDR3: CASEGSGTDTQYF; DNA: TGTGCCAGCGAAGGGTCCGGCACAGATACGCAGTATTTT
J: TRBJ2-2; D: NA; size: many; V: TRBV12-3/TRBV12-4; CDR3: CASSETVATNTGELFF; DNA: TGTGCCAGCAGTGAGACTGTAGCGACTAACACCGGGGAGCTGTTTTTT
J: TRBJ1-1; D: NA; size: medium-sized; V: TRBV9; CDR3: CASSVGWGLTEAFF; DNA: TGTGCCAGCAGCGTAGGATGGGGACTGACTGAAGCTTTCTTT
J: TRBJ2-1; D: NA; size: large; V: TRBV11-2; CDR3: CASSLTGADSRNEQFF; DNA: TGTGCCAGCAGCTTAACCGGGGCGGACAGTCGCAATGAGCAGTTCTTC
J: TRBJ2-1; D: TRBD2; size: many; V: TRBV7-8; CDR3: CASSLVLKGAGLASEQFF; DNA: TGTGCCAGCAGCTTAGTATTGAAGGGGGCGGGACTAGCGAGTGAGCAGTTCTTC
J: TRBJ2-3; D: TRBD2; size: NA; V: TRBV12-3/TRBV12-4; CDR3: CASSYGTSGRGDTQYF; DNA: TGTGCCAGCAGTTATGGGACTAGCGGGAGAGGGGATACGCAGTATTTT
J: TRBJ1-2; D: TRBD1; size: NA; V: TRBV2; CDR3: CATTYGDRVSGYTF; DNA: TGTGCCACCACCTACGGGGACAGGGTGTCGGGCTACACCTTC
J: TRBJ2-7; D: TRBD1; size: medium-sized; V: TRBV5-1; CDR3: CASGRQGEEQYF; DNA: TGCGCCAGCGGCCGACAGGGTGAAGAGCAGTACTTC
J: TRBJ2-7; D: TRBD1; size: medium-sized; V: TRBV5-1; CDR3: CASSFYGTVYEQYF; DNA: TGCGCCAGCAGCTTTTACGGGACAGTCTACGAGCAGTACTTC
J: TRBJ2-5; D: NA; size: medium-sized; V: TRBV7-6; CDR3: CASSSPVQGETQYF; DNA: TGTGCCAGCAGCTCCCCGGTTCAAGGAGAGACCCAGTACTTC
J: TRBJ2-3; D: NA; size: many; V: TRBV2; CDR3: CASSDAQLSDTQYF; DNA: TGTGCCAGCAGTGATGCTCAGTTATCAGATACGCAGTATTTT
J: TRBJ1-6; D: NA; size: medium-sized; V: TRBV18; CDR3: CASSPNGGEGNSPLHF; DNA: TGTGCCAGCTCACCAAACGGGGGTGAGGGTAATTCACCCCTCCACTTT
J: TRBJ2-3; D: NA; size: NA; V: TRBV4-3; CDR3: CASSQDYRGDTQYF; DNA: TGCGCCAGCAGCCAAGATTACCGAGGAGATACGCAGTATTTT
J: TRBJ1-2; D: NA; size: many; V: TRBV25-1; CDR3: CASSELGEAPNYGYTF; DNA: TGTGCCAGCAGTGAATTGGGGGAGGCCCCTAACTATGGCTACACCTTC
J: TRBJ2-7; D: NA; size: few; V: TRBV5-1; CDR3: CASSPDIDGSFGQYF; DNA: TGCGCCAGCAGCCCGGACATCGACGGTTCGTTCGGGCAGTACTTC
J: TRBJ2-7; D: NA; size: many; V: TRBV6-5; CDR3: CASSYSPGGVLSYEQYF; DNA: TGTGCCAGCAGTTACTCCCCGGGCGGGGTCCTATCCTACGAGCAGTACTTC
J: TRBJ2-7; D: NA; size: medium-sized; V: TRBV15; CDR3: CATSDRHYEQYF; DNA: TGTGCCACCAGCGACCGACACTACGAGCAGTACTTC
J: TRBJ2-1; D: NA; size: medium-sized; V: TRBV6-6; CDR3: CASTFDTYNEQFF; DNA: TGTGCCAGCACCTTCGACACTTACAATGAGCAGTTCTTC
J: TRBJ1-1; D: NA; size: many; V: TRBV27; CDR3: CASSLTGSLAEAFF; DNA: TGTGCCAGCAGTTTAACGGGGTCGCTTGCTGAAGCTTTCTTT
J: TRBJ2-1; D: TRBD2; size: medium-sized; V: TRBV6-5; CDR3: CASRERGGLRNEQFF; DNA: TGTGCCAGCAGGGAGCGGGGGGGCCTCAGAAATGAGCAGTTCTTC
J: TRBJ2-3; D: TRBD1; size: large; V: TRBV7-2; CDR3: CASSGGTGGVTDTQYF; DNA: TGTGCCAGCAGCGGAGGGACAGGCGGGGTCACAGATACGCAGTATTTT
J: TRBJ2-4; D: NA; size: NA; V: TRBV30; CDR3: CAWSASTGPIQYF; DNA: TGTGCCTGGAGTGCCTCGACGGGACCTATTCAGTACTTC
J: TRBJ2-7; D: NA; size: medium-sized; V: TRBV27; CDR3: CASSLSETYEQYF; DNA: TGTGCCAGCAGTTTGAGTGAAACCTACGAGCAGTACTTC
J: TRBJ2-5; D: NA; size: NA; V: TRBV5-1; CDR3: CASSLVGHQETQYF; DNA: TGCGCCAGCAGCTTAGTGGGACACCAAGAGACCCAGTACTTC
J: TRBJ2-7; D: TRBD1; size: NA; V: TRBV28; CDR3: CASRGQGNNEQYF; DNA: TGTGCCAGCAGGGGACAGGGTAACAACGAGCAGTACTTC
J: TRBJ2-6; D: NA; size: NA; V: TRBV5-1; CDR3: CASSLLGPGANVLTF; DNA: TGCGCCAGCAGCTTGTTAGGGCCCGGGGCCAACGTCCTGACTTTC
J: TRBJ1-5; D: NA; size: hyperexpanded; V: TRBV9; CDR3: CASIRRGNQPQHF; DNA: TGTGCCAGCATCCGCAGGGGCAATCAGCCCCAGCATTTT
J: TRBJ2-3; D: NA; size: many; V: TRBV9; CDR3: CASSVELASDTQYF; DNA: TGTGCCAGCAGCGTAGAGCTAGCCTCCGATACGCAGTATTTT
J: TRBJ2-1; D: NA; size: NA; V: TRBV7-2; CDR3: CASSRDYNEQFF; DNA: TGTGCCAGCAGTCGGGACTACAATGAGCAGTTCTTC
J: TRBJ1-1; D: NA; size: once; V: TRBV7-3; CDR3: CASSQGMNTEAFF; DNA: TGTGCCAGCAGCCAGGGGATGAACACTGAAGCTTTCTTT
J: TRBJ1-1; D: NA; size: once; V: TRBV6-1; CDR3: CAGGQNTEAFF; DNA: TGTGCCGGGGGACAGAACACTGAAGCTTTCTTT
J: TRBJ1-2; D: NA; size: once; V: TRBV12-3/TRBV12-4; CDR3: CASLDQANPTYGYTF; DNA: TGTGCCAGTTTAGATCAGGCAAACCCTACCTATGGCTACACCTTC
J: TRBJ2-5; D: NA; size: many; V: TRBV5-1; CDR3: CASGPQGRGETQYF; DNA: TGCGCCAGCGGACCACAGGGACGGGGAGAGACCCAGTACTTC
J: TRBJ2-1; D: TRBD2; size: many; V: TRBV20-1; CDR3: CSAKGEGPPTGSYNEQFF; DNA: TGCAGTGCTAAAGGGGAGGGTCCCCCTACCGGCTCCTACAATGAGCAGTTCTTC
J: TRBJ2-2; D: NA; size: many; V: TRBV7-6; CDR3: CASSLAANTGELFF; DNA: TGTGCCAGCAGCTTAGCCGCGAACACCGGGGAGCTGTTTTTT
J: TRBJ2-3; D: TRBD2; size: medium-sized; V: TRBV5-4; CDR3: CASSSGRASDTQYF; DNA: TGTGCCAGCAGTAGCGGGAGGGCCTCAGATACGCAGTATTTT
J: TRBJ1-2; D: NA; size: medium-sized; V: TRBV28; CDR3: CASSPSGGYTF; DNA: TGTGCCAGCAGCCCATCGGGTGGCTACACCTTC
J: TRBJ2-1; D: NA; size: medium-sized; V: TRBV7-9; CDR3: CASSLLSGANEQFF; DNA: TGTGCCAGCAGCTTATTGTCAGGGGCCAATGAGCAGTTCTTC
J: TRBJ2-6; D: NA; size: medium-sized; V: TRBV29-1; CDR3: CSVNGGSGANVLTF; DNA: TGCAGCGTGAACGGGGGCTCTGGGGCCAACGTCCTGACTTTC
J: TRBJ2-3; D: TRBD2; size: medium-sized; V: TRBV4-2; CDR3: CASSLQTSGDTSTDTQYF; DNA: TGTGCCAGCAGCCTCCAGACTAGCGGGGATACTAGCACAGATACGCAGTATTTT
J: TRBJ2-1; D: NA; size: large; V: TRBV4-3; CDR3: CASSQDQGGATEQFF; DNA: TGCGCCAGCAGCCAAGATCAGGGGGGAGCAACTGAGCAGTTCTTC
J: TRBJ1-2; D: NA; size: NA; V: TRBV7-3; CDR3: CASSMGANYGYTF; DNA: TGTGCCAGCAGCATGGGGGCTAACTATGGCTACACCTTC
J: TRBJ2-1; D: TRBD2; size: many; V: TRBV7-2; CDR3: CASSLQAGGSGEQFF; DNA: TGTGCCAGCAGCTTACAAGCGGGGGGGTCCGGTGAGCAGTTCTTC
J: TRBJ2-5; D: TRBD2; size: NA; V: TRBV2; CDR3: CASIPRSGSQETQYF; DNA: TGTGCCAGCATCCCTCGTAGCGGGAGCCAAGAGACCCAGTACTTC
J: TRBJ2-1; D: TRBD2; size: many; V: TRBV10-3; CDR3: CAISESLAGDWNEQFF; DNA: TGTGCCATCAGTGAGTCTCTGGCGGGAGACTGGAATGAGCAGTTCTTC